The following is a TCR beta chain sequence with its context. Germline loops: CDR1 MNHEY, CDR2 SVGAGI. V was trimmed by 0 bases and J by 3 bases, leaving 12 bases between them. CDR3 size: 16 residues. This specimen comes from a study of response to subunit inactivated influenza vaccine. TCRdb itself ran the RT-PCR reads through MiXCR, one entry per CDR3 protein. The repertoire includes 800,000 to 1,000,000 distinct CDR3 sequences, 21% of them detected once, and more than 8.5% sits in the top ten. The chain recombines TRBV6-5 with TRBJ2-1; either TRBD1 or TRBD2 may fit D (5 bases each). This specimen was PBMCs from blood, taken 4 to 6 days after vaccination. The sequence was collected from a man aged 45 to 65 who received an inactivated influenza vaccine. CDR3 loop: CASSYSGRAFYNEQFF. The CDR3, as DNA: TGTGCCAGCAGTTACTCGGGACGCGCGTTCTACAATGAGCAGTTCTTC.